This T cell receptor beta chain was recovered during a study of neurological immune-mediated disorders. V trimming: 5 bases; J trimming: 6 bases; junction bases outside the gene matches: 10. CDR3 length equals 15 residues. Germline CDR1 and CDR2: DFQATT and SNEGSKA (reference sequence). This clonotype has only a few counts. MiXCR, applied by TCRdb to the 5' RACE reads, yields one record per CDR3 protein. The table includes about 62,000 distinct CDR3 sequences, 3.5% to 4.5% detected once. J is TRBJ2-1 and V is TRBV20-1; 10 bases line up with TRBD2. The sequenced sample consisted of PBMCs. This receptor was obtained from a woman aged 45-65 years with multiple sclerosis. CDR3 DNA sequence: TGCAGTGCTTCTATAGCGGGAGGAGCGAGCAATGAGCAGTTCTTC. This codes for CSASIAGGASNEQFF.